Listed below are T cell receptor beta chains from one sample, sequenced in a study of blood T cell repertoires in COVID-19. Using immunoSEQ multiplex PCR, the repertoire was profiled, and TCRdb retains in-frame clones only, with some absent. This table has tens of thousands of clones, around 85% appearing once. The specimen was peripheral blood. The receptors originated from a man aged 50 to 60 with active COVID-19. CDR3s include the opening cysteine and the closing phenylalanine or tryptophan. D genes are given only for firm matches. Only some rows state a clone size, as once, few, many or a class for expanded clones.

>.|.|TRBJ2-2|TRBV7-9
CASSPGGSNWLFF
TGTGCCAGCAGCCCTGGGGGCTCCAACTGGCTGTTTTTT
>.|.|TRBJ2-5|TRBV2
CASSDQERTLQETQYF
TGTGCCAGCAGTGATCAGGAACGAACTCTCCAAGAGACCCAGTACTTC
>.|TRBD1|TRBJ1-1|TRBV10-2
CASRGQFSNTEAFF
TGCGCCAGCAGGGGACAGTTTTCGAACACTGAAGCTTTCTTT
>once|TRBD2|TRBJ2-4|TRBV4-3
CASSQGTSGGVENIQYF
TGCGCCAGCAGCCAAGGGACTAGCGGGGGGGTTGAAAACATTCAGTACTTC
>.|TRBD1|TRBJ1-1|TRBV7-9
CASSLWDSSEAFF
TGTGCCAGCAGCTTATGGGACAGTTCTGAAGCTTTCTTT
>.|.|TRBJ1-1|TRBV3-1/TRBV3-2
CASSQVSRGAMNTEAFF
TGTGCCAGCAGCCAAGTAAGTCGGGGGGCTATGAACACTGAAGCTTTCTTT
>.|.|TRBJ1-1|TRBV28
CASESRETLEAFF
TGTGCCAGTGAATCCAGGGAAACACTTGAAGCTTTCTTT
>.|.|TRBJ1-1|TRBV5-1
CASAPDRTNTEAFF
TGCGCCAGCGCCCCAGACAGGACGAACACTGAAGCTTTCTTT
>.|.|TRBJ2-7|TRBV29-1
CSARYQAYEQYF
TGCAGCGCAAGATACCAGGCCTACGAGCAGTACTTC
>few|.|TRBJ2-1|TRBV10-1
CASSEDGGSYNEQFF
TGCGCCAGCAGTGAGGACGGGGGATCCTACAATGAGCAGTTCTTC
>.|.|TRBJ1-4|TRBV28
CASSFGGVNEKLFF
TGTGCCAGCAGTTTCGGAGGGGTTAATGAAAAACTGTTTTTT
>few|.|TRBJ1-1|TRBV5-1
CASSLAGGSGNTEAFF
TGCGCCAGCAGCTTGGCCGGGGGGTCAGGGAACACTGAAGCTTTCTTT
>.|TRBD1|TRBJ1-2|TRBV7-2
CASSLGGGVVYGYTF
TGTGCCAGCAGCTTAGGAGGGGGCGTCGTCTATGGCTACACCTTC
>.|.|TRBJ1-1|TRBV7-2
CASSLQGGDTEAFF
TGTGCCAGCAGCTTACAGGGAGGGGACACTGAAGCTTTCTTT
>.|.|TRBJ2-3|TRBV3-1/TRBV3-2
CASSLSGTARYF
TGTGCCAGCAGCCTTTCCGGGACTGCCAGGTATTTT
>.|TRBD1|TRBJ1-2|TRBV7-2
CASSRDRGSPRYTF
TGTGCCAGCAGCCGCGACAGGGGATCGCCTCGCTACACCTTC
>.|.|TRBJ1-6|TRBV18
CASSPGTAGVAPLHF
TGTGCCAGCTCACCTGGTACGGCAGGGGTAGCACCCCTCCACTTT
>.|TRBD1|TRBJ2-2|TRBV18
CASSVKGGSNTGELFF
TGTGCCAGCTCAGTCAAAGGGGGCTCGAACACCGGGGAGCTGTTTTTT